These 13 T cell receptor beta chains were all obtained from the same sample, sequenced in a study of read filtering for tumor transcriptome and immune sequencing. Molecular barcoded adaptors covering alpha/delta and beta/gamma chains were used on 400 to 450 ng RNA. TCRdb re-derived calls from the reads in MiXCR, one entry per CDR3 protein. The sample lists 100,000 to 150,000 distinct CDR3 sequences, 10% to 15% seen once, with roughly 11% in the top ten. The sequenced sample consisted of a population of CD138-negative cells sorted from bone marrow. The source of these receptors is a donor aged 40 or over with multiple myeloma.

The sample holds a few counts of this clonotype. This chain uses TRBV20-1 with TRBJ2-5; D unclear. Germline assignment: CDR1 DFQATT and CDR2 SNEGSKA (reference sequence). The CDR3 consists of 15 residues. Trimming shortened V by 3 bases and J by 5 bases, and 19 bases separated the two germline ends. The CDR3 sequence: CSASASFGVGETQYF. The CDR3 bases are TGCAGTGCTAGCGCGTCATTCGGAGTTGGGGAGACCCAGTACTTC.

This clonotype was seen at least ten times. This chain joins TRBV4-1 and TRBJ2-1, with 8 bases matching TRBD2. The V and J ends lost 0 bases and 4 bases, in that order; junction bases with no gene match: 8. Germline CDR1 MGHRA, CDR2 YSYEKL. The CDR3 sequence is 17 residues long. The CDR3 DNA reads TGCGCCAGCAGCCAAGATACCCGACTAGCGATGTACAATGAGCAGTTCTTC. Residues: CASSQDTRLAMYNEQFF.

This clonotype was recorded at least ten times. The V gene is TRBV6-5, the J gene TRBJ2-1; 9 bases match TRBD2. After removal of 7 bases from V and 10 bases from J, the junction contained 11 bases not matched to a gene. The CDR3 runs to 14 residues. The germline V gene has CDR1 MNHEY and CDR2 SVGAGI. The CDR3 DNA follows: TGTGCCAGCACCAGCCCAAGCGGGAGGCCCGAGCAGTTCTTC. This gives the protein CASTSPSGRPEQFF.

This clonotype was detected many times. This CDR3 reads CASSSRLRETQYF. CDR3 in DNA: TGTGCCAGCAGCTCTAGGCTCCGGGAGACCCAGTACTTC. The chain has TRBV12-3 or TRBV12-4 and TRBJ2-5; D is undetermined. This CDR3 has 13 amino acids. Trimming removed 6 bases from V and 5 bases from J, with 13 bases in between.

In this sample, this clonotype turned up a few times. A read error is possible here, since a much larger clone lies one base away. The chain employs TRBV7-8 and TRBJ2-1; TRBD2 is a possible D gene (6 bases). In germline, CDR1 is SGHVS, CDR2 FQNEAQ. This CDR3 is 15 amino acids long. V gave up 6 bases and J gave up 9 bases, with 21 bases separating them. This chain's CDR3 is CASSGANGSESEQFF. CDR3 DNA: TGTGCCAGCAGTGGGGCTAACGGGAGTGAAAGTGAGCAGTTCTTC.

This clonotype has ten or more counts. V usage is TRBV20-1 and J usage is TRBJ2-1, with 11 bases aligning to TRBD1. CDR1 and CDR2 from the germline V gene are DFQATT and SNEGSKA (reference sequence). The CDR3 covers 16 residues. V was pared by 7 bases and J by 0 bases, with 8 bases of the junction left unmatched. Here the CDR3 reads CSVLAGTGGSYNEQFF. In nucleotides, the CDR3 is TGCAGTGTTTTGGCCGGGACAGGGGGCTCCTACAATGAGCAGTTCTTC.

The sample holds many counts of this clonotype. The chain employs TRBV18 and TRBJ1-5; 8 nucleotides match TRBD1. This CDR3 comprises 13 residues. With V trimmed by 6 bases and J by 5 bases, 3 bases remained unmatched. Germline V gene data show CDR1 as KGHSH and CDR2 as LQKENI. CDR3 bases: TGTGCCAGCTCCCCGACAGGGGATCAGCCCCAGCATTTT. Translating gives CASSPTGDQPQHF.

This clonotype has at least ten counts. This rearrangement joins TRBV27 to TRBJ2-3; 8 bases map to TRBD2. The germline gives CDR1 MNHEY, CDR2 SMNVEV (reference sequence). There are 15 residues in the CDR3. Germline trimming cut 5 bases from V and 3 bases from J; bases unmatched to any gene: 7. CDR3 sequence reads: CASSGAVAGTDTQYF. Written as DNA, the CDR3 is TGTGCCAGCAGTGGGGCGGTAGCGGGAACAGATACGCAGTATTTT.

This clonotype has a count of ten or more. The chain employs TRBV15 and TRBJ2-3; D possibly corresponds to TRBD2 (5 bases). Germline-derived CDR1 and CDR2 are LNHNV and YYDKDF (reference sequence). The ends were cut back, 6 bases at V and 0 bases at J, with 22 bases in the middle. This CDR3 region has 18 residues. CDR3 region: CATRTSFVSGPSTDTQYF. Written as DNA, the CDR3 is TGTGCCACCAGAACCTCTTTTGTGAGCGGTCCTAGCACAGATACGCAGTATTTT.

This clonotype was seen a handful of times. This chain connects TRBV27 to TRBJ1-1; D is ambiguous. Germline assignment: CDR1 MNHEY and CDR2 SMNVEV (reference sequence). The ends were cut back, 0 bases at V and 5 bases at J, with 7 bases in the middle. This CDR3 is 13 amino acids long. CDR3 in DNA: TGTGCCAGCAGTTTATCCAGGTTGACTGAAGCTTTCTTT. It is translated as CASSLSRLTEAFF.

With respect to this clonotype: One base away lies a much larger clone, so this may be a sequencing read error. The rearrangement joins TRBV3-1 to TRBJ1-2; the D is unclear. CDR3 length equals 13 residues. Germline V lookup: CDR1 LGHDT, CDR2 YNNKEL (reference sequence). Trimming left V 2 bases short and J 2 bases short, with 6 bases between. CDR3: CASSQFNNYGYTF. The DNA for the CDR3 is TGTGCCAGCAGCCAATTCAACAACTATGGCTACACCTTC.

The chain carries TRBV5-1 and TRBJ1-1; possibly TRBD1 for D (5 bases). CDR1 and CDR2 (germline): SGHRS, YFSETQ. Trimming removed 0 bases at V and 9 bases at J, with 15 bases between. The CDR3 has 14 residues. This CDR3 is CASSLGDGKDKAFF. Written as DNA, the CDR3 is TGCGCCAGCAGCTTGGGGGACGGAAAGGATAAAGCTTTCTTT.

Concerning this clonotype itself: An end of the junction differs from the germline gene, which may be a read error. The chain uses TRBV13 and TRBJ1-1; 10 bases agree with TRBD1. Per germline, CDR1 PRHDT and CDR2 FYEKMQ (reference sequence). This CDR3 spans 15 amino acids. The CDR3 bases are TGTGCCAGCAGCTCCAGACAGGGGGCGAACAATGAAGCTTTCTTT. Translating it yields CASSSRQGANNEAFF.